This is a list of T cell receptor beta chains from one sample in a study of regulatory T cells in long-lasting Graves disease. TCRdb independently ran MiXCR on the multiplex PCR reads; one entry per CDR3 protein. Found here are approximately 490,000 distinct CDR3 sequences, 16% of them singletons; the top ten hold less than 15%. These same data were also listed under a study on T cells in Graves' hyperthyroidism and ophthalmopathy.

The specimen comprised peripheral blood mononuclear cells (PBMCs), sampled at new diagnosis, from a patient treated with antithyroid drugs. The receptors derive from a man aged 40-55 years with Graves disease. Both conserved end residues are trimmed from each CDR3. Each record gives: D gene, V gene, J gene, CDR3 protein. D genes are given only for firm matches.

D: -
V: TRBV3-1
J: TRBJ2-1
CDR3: ASSQTETVPYNEQF

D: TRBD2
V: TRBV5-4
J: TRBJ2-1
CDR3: ASSRTSGSRPYNEQF

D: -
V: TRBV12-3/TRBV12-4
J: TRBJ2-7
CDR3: ASSPTTGSYEQY

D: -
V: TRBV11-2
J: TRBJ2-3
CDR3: ASSSNTQY

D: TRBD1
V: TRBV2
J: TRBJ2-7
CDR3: ASSVGQNSYEQY

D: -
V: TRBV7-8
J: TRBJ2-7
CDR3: ASSWPDINEQY

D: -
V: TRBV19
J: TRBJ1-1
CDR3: ASSQGQTRPEAF

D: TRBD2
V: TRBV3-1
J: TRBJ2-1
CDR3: ASSQESSGRLNEQF

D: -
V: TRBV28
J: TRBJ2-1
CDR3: ASRRREQF

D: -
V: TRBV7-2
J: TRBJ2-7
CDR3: ASSLGYRSHEQY

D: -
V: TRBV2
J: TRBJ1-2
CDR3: ASSDEGYT

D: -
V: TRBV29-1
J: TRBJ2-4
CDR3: SVRDTLAKNIQY

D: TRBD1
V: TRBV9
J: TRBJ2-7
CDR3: ASSAIDRVNEQY

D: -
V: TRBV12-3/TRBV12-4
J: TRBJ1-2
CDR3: ASSLAGANYGYT

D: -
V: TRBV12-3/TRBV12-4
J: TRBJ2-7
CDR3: ASSLIKESYEQY

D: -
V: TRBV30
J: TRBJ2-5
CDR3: AWTFTQETQY

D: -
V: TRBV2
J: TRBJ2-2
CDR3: ASRPGLGELF

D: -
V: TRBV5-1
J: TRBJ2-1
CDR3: ASSLARRSDVQF

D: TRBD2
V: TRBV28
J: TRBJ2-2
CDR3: ASRTGTSGRLVTGELF

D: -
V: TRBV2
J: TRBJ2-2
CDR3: ASSESSRGGGELF

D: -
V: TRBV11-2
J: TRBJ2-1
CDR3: ASSLGVERLGEQF

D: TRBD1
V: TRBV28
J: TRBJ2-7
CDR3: ASSFTGQGGFEQY

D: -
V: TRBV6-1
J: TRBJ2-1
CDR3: VCSGWNNEQF

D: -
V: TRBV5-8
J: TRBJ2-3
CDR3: ASSRPGPGSDTQY

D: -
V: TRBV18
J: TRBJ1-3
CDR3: ASSPTTVSGNTIY

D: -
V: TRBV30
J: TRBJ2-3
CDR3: AWYKDTQY

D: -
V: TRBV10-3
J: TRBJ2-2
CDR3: AIKEGVAPGTGELF

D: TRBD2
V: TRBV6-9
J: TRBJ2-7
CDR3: ASSYLASGRTEQY

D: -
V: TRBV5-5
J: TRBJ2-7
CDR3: ASSKSSGYNYEQY

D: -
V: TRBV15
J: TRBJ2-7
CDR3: ATSEWSMRYEQY

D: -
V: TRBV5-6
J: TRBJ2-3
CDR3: ASSYDREGDTQY

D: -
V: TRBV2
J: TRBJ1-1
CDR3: ASSERRAQNEAF

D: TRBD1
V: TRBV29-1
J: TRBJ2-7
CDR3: STGTGGEQY

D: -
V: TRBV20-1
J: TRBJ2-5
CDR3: SARDFGFGETQY

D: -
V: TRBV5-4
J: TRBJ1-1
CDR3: ASRLWGQNTEAF

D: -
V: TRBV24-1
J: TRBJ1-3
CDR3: ATSDNRDLSGNTIY

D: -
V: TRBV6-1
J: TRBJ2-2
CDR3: ATQGVRGYGELF

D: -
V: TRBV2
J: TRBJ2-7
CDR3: ASSEAPSDQYEQY

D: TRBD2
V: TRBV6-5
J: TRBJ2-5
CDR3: ASSSRRLAVLGAETQY

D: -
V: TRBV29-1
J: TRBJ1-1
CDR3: SVLLWTEAF

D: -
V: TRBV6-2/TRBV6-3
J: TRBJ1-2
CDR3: ASEGTLLRYGYT

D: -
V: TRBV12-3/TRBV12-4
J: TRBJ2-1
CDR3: ASSFGGGFSYNEQF

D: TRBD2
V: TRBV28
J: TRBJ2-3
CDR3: ASSPIAGGVTDTQY

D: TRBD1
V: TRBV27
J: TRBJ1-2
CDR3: ASSSAGTGGQYGYT

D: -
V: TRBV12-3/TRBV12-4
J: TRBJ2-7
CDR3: ASSRMRDDYEQY

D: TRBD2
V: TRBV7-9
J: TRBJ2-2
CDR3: ASSLLGLAGSGELF

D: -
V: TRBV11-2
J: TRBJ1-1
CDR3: ASSSGAAEAF